The subject of this entry is one T cell receptor beta chain. The data were obtained in a study of cytomegalovirus exposure and HLA in healthy donors. V was clipped by 3 bases and J by 11 bases, with 17 bases between them. The CDR3 runs to 14 residues. CDR1 is SEHNR, CDR2 FQNEAQ, per germline (reference sequence). Both 60 Vbeta primers and 13 Jbeta primers went into the PCR. TCRdb keeps only in-frame clones here, not all; method: immunoSEQ multiplex PCR. The data show 150,000 to 200,000 clones, with roughly 80% seen just once and about 4.9% held by the top ten. This clonotype originated in a man between 18 and 29 years old in good health and CMV-seronegative. The source material was PBMCs. This rearrangement joins TRBV7-9 to TRBJ1-5; perhaps TRBD1 as D (5 bases). The CDR3 region has the DNA TGTGCCAGCAGCTTGGATCACGGCGGAGGGGCCCAGCATTTT. Protein: CASSLDHGGGAQHF.